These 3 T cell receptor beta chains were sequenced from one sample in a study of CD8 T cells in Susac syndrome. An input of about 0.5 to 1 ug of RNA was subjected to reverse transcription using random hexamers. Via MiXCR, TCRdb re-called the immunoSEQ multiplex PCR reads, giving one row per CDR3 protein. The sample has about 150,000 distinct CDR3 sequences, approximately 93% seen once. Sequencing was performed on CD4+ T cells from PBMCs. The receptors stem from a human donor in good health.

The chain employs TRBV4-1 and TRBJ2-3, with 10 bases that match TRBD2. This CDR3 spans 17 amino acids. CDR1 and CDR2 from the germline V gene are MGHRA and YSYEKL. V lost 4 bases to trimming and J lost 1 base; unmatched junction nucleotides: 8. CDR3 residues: CASSRSPAGGGTDTQYF. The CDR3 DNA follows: TGCGCCAGCAGCCGCTCCCCAGCGGGAGGGGGCACAGATACGCAGTATTTT.

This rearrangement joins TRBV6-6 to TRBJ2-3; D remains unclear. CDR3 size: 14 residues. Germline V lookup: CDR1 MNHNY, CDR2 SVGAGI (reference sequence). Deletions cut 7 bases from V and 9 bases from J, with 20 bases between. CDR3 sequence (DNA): TGTGCCAGCACCTTGGTACCCGCAGTGGGAACGCAGTATTTT. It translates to CASTLVPAVGTQYF.

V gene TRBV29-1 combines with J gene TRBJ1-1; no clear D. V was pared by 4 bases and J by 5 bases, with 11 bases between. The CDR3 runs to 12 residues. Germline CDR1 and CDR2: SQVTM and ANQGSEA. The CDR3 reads CSVGTTGTEAFF. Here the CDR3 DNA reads TGCAGCGTTGGGACCACGGGGACTGAAGCTTTCTTT.